These 32 T cell receptor beta chains share one sample of origin, sequenced in a study of cytomegalovirus exposure and HLA in healthy donors. The PCR used 60 Vbeta and 13 Jbeta primers. Repertoires were generated with immunoSEQ multiplex PCR, while TCRdb's copy carries only in-frame clones and drops some. The sample lists over 75,000 clones, roughly three quarters occurring once. Material: PBMCs. These receptors came from a male donor in good health and CMV-seropositive.

Comments on this clone: The conserved phenylalanine or tryptophan normally closing the CDR3 is absent here, so this likely arose from a read error. The limits of the CDR3 on the DNA are not certain, so only TCRdb's listed CDR3 is given. This sequence joins TRBV5-6 and TRBJ1-1. Germline CDR1 reads SGHDT; CDR2 reads YYEEEE. With termini counted, the CDR3 has 15 amino acids. The CDR3 loop reads CASSLFGHFRLERPT.

The chain has TRBV2 and TRBJ2-2, with D perhaps TRBD1 (5 bases). Germline V gene sequence: CDR1 SNHLY, CDR2 FYNNEI. Trimming pared 2 bases from V and 4 bases from J, leaving 11 bases between. The CDR3 is made up of 15 amino acids. The CDR3 sequence: CASSELGRVTGELFF. The CDR3 DNA reads as TGTGCCAGCAGTGAATTGGGCAGGGTCACCGGGGAGCTGTTTTTT.

This clone was recorded once. The chain has TRBV4-1 and TRBJ1-1; 8 bases are a match to TRBD1. Per the germline V gene, CDR1 is MGHRA and CDR2 is YSYEKL. This CDR3 has 13 amino acids. V gave up 4 bases and J gave up 4 bases; unmatched junction bases: 2. The CDR3 here is CASSPTGGTEAFF. The CDR3 DNA is TGCGCCAGCAGCCCTACAGGGGGCACTGAAGCTTTCTTT.

This clone was counted between two and nine times. The J gene is TRBJ1-1, the V gene TRBV30; 9 bases line up with TRBD1. Per germline, CDR1 GTSNPN and CDR2 SVGIG (reference sequence). J gave up 5 bases and V 4 bases, and 5 bases lay outside the gene matches. There are 13 residues in the CDR3. The CDR3 here is CAWIRTGVTEAFF. In DNA form, the CDR3 reads TGTGCCTGGATTCGGACAGGGGTTACTGAAGCTTTCTTT.

The V and J genes are TRBV7-2 and TRBJ1-5, with no clear D. V was trimmed by 7 bases and J by 5 bases, leaving 9 bases between them. The CDR3 covers 12 residues. CDR1 SGHTA and CDR2 FQGNSA come from the germline V gene. CDR3 DNA sequence: TGTGCCAGCACCACAGTAGATCAGCCCCAGCATTTT. Translation: CASTTVDQPQHF. Filled out from reference TRBV7-2 and TRBJ1-5, the complete variable domain reads GAGVSQSPSNKVTEKGKDVELRCDPISGHTALYWYRQSLGQGLEFLIYFQGNSAPDKSGLPSDRFSAERTGGSVSTLTIQRTQQEDSAVYLCASTTVDQPQHFGDGTRLSIL.

The rearrangement joins TRBV5-8 to TRBJ2-1, with 8 bases aligning to TRBD1. CDR1 and CDR2 from the germline V gene are SGHTS and YDEGEE. CDR3 length: 17 amino acids. Losses at the gene ends were 2 bases for V and 0 bases for J; bases not matched to a gene: 7. The CDR3 bases are TGTGCCAGCAGCTTTTCTAGACAGGGGTTCTCCTACAATGAGCAGTTCTTC. It codes for CASSFSRQGFSYNEQFF.

The V call is TRBV7-9, the J call TRBJ1-1, with no clear D. Per germline, CDR1 SEHNR and CDR2 FQNEAQ (reference sequence). The CDR3 runs 13 residues. Trimming removed 5 bases from V and 4 bases from J, with 11 bases in between. CDR3 loop: CASSLGGSTEAFF. As DNA, the CDR3 is TGTGCCAGCAGCCTCGGCGGGAGCACTGAAGCTTTCTTT.

This chain uses TRBV5-1 with TRBJ2-2; D not certain. Trimming removed 0 bases at V and 1 base at J, with 4 bases between. The CDR3 runs to 14 residues. Germline V CDR1 and CDR2: SGHRS, YFSETQ. DNA for the CDR3: TGCGCCAGCAGCTTGGAACAGAACACCGGGGAGCTGTTTTTT. This gives the protein CASSLEQNTGELFF.

The chain joins TRBV5-1 to TRBJ2-7, with D possibly TRBD1 on 5 matching bases. Looked up from germline, CDR1 is SGHRS and CDR2 is YFSETQ. This CDR3 comprises 13 residues. The V end was cut by 1 base, the J end by 2 bases, with 7 bases between. The CDR3 here is CASSLQGAYEQYF. The DNA of the CDR3 is TGCGCCAGCAGCTTGCAGGGCGCCTACGAGCAGTACTTC.

This sequence joins TRBV6-5 and TRBJ1-5, with 9 bases lining up with TRBD1. Germline V lookup: CDR1 MNHEY, CDR2 SVGAGI. This CDR3 has 15 amino acids. V dropped 6 bases and J dropped 3; count of bases not matched to a gene: 6. The CDR3 here is CASSPYRGPNQPQHF. The CDR3 DNA follows: TGTGCCAGCAGCCCCTACAGGGGGCCCAATCAGCCCCAGCATTTT.

This clone was recorded a few times. The V call is TRBV7-3, the J call TRBJ1-1, with TRBD1 matching over 7 bases. The J segment lost 5 bases and the V segment lost 5 bases, leaving 11 bases of the junction unmatched. The length of the CDR3 is 15 residues. Germline CDR1 reads SGHTA; CDR2 reads FQGTGA. CDR3 sequence (DNA): TGTGCCAGCAGCATGACCGGGACAGCGAGAACTGAAGCTTTCTTT. The encoded protein is CASSMTGTARTEAFF.

In its sample, this clone was seen a few times. The V call is TRBV5-1, the J call TRBJ2-1; 11 positions match TRBD2. V gave up 3 bases and J gave up 4 bases; unmatched junction bases: 6. The CDR3 totals 16 residues. Germline assignment: CDR1 SGHRS and CDR2 YFSETQ. The CDR3 loop is CASSYPLAGGYNEQFF. CDR3 bases: TGCGCCAGCAGCTACCCTCTAGCGGGGGGATACAATGAGCAGTTCTTC.

The chain combines TRBV11-2 with TRBJ1-2, with unresolved D. Trimming took 3 bases from V and 4 from J, leaving 3 bases between them. Germline V CDR1 and CDR2: SGHAT, FQNNGV. CDR3 length: 11 amino acids. Here the CDR3 reads CASSLAYGYTF. CDR3 DNA sequence: TGTGCCAGCAGCTTGGCCTATGGCTACACCTTC.

The chain combines TRBV9 with TRBJ2-1; 8 bases line up with TRBD2. The V gene end was trimmed by 4 bases and the J gene end by 8 bases; junction bases not matched to a gene: 14. This CDR3 is 16 amino acids long. Germline values: CDR1 SGDLS, CDR2 YYNGEE. CDR3 protein: CASSTGVGGAEDEQFF. CDR3 nucleotides: TGTGCCAGCAGCACCGGGGTCGGGGGGGCCGAAGATGAGCAGTTCTTC.

This chain joins TRBV2 and TRBJ1-2, with 8 nucleotides matching TRBD1. V lost 5 bases to trimming and J lost 0 bases; unmatched junction nucleotides: 5. The germline V gene has CDR1 SNHLY and CDR2 FYNNEI. This CDR3 contains 15 residues. This chain's CDR3 is CASSRDRHPNYGYTF. The CDR3 DNA is TGTGCCAGCAGTAGGGACAGGCATCCTAACTATGGCTACACCTTC.

This sequence joins TRBV5-6 and TRBJ2-2; 9 bases are a match to TRBD2. J lost 5 bases, V lost 0 bases, and 5 bases had no gene match. The CDR3 spans 16 residues. Germline V gene data show CDR1 as SGHDT and CDR2 as YYEEEE. The CDR3 region has the DNA TGTGCCAGCAGCTTGGTTAGCGGGGGAGTTACCGGGGAGCTGTTTTTT. It specifies CASSLVSGGVTGELFF.

The gene calls are TRBV30 and TRBJ1-6; tentative D call: TRBD1 (5 bases). Trimming took off 2 bases at V and 4 bases at J, with 12 bases between the two ends. From germline, CDR1 is GTSNPN and CDR2 SVGIG (reference sequence). The length of the CDR3 is 15 residues. DNA of the CDR3: TGTGCCTGGAGTCCCCCAGGGAAATATAATTCACCCCTCCACTTT. Translated: CAWSPPGKYNSPLHF.

V is TRBV29-1 and J is TRBJ1-2; maybe TRBD1 (5 bases). The CDR3 has 15 residues. V was cut by 4 bases and J by 5 bases, with 20 bases left in between. Germline CDR1 and CDR2: SQVTM and ANQGSEA. The CDR3 sequence is CSVVRTGGRGYGYTF. The DNA for the CDR3 is TGCAGCGTTGTCAGGACCGGGGGTCGAGGGTATGGCTACACCTTC.

The chain joins TRBV30 to TRBJ1-1; D is uncertain. Germline lookup yields CDR1 GTSNPN and CDR2 SVGIG (reference sequence). CDR3 length: 11 residues. Trimming shortened V by 0 bases and J by 8 bases, and 7 bases separated the two germline ends. CDR3 sequence: CAWSVVREAFF. The CDR3 DNA follows: TGTGCCTGGAGTGTAGTGAGGGAAGCTTTCTTT. Filled out from reference TRBV30 and TRBJ1-1, the complete variable domain reads SQTIHQWPATLVQPVGSPLSLECTVEGTSNPNLYWYRQAAGRGLQLLFYSVGIGQISSEVPQNLSASRPQDRQFILSSKKLLLSDSGFYLCAWSVVREAFFGQGTRLTVV.

The chain uses TRBV5-1 and TRBJ1-6; D is unresolved. With 0 bases removed from V and 2 bases from J, the gap between germline ends came to 9 bases. The germline V gene encodes CDR1 SGHRS and CDR2 YFSETQ. The CDR3 has 16 residues. The CDR3 sequence: CASSLDQRTYNSPLHF. The CDR3 DNA reads TGCGCCAGCAGCTTGGATCAGAGGACCTATAATTCACCCCTCCACTTT. Drawing the rest from reference TRBV5-1 and TRBJ1-6, the complete variable domain is KAGVTQTPRYLIKTRGQQVTLSCSPISGHRSVSWYQQTPGQGLQFLFEYFSETQRNKGNFPGRFSGRQFSNSRSEMNVSTLELGDSALYLCASSLDQRTYNSPLHFGNGTRLTVT.

V gene TRBV15 combines with J gene TRBJ2-7; 9 bases map to TRBD1. The CDR3 spans 13 residues. Germline CDR1 reads LNHNV; CDR2 reads YYDKDF (reference sequence). V shed 8 bases and J 1 base; nucleotides not matched to a gene: 3. DNA of the CDR3: TGTGCCACCTCGGACAGGGGATCCTACGAGCAGTACTTC. It translates to CATSDRGSYEQYF.

The chain combines TRBV5-1 with TRBJ2-1; TRBD2 aligns across 12 bases. CDR3 length: 15 residues. CDR1 is SGHRS, CDR2 YFSETQ, per germline. With 4 bases clipped from V and 12 bases from J, the junction kept 11 bases outside the gene matches. The CDR3 DNA sequence: TGCGCCAGCAGCCATGAGGGACTAGCGGGCTCTATGCAGTTCTTC. Residues: CASSHEGLAGSMQFF.

The chain combines TRBV5-6 with TRBJ1-1, with 9 nucleotides matching TRBD1. Germline V gene data show CDR1 as SGHDT and CDR2 as YYEEEE. The length of the CDR3 is 14 residues. Trimming cost V 5 bases and J 4 bases; bases outside gene matches: 6. The CDR3 DNA reads TGTGCCAGCAGAAGGACAGGGGACACCACTGAAGCTTTCTTT. Protein product: CASRRTGDTTEAFF.

J is TRBJ2-3 and V is TRBV5-6, with a weak D call TRBD2 (7 bases). The CDR3 sequence is 17 residues long. Deletions cut 5 bases from V and 4 bases from J, with 23 bases between. CDR1 SGHDT and CDR2 YYEEEE come from the germline V gene. DNA of the CDR3: TGTGCCAGCAGACACGAACTGAAGGGGGGGGCGCCAGATACGCAGTATTTT. Encoded protein: CASRHELKGGAPDTQYF.

This sequence joins TRBV9 and TRBJ1-2; a weak D match, TRBD1 (6 bases). V was pared by 0 bases and J by 4 bases, with 13 bases between. The germline CDR1 and CDR2 sequences are SGDLS and YYNGEE. This CDR3 spans 15 amino acids. CDR3 nucleotide sequence: TGTGCCAGCAGCGTAGACTCGGGACAAGGCTATGGCTACACCTTC. This sequence encodes CASSVDSGQGYGYTF.

The genes are TRBV29-1 and TRBJ2-5; possible D gene TRBD2, 5 bases. The CDR3 extends over 15 amino acids. Trimming stripped 4 bases from V and 2 bases from J, with 17 bases between. Germline assignment: CDR1 SQVTM and CDR2 ANQGSEA. CDR3 in DNA: TGCAGCGTTGCCCGATCGACGGGGTGGCAAGAGACCCAGTACTTC. Its translation: CSVARSTGWQETQYF.

The sample holds a few counts of this clone. This chain joins TRBV4-1 and TRBJ1-1; the D is unclear. CDR1 and CDR2 (germline): MGHRA, YSYEKL. The CDR3 is made up of 14 amino acids. The V end was cut by 5 bases, the J end by 0 bases, with 10 bases between. CDR3 sequence: CASSWAQMNTEAFF. The DNA for the CDR3 is TGCGCCAGCAGCTGGGCACAGATGAACACTGAAGCTTTCTTT.

The V call is TRBV18, the J call TRBJ1-2, with D maybe TRBD1 (6 bases). V was trimmed by 3 bases and J by 5 bases, leaving 10 bases between them. Germline CDR1 and CDR2: KGHSH and LQKENI. CDR3 length equals 13 residues. The CDR3 region is CASSPMDSYGYTF. The CDR3 DNA follows: TGTGCCAGCTCACCCATGGACAGTTATGGCTACACCTTC.

The V gene is TRBV2, the J gene TRBJ1-6, with D unclear. CDR3 length equals 16 residues. Trimming cost V 1 base and J 0 bases, with 7 bases left between them. Germline V CDR1 and CDR2: SNHLY, FYNNEI. CDR3 residues: CASSEERSSYNSPLHF. The CDR3 bases are TGTGCCAGCAGTGAAGAAAGGAGCTCCTATAATTCACCCCTCCACTTT. The full variable domain, with the rest looked up from reference TRBV2 and TRBJ1-6, is EPEVTQTPSHQVTQMGQEVILRCVPISNHLYFYWYRQILGQKVEFLVSFYNNEISEKSEIFDDQFSVERPDGSNFTLKIRSTKLEDSAMYFCASSEERSSYNSPLHFGNGTRLTVT.

V gene TRBV18 combines with J gene TRBJ1-1; D is perhaps TRBD1 (6 bases). Germline assignment: CDR1 KGHSH and CDR2 LQKENI. Trimming removed 3 bases from V and 1 base from J, with 12 bases in between. The CDR3 is made up of 15 amino acids. CDR3 in amino acids: CASSPFGQSNTEAFF. The CDR3 coding sequence is TGTGCCAGCTCACCTTTCGGACAGTCGAACACTGAAGCTTTCTTT.

The chain joins TRBV28 to TRBJ2-7, with 7 positions matching TRBD2. CDR3 length: 14 residues. V trimming: 5 bases; J trimming: 5 bases; junction bases outside the gene matches: 9. The germline gives CDR1 MDHEN, CDR2 SYDVKM. Here the CDR3 DNA reads TGTGCCAGCAGTCCTGGACTAGTGTCCCACGAGCAGTACTTC. This codes for CASSPGLVSHEQYF.

The V gene is TRBV15, the J gene TRBJ2-5; TRBD1 matches at 10 bases. V dropped 0 bases and J dropped 3; count of bases not matched to a gene: 7. There are 17 residues in the CDR3. Germline-derived CDR1 and CDR2 are LNHNV and YYDKDF (reference sequence). The CDR3 sequence: CATSREGRTGGKETQYF. The CDR3 region has the DNA TGTGCCACCAGCAGAGAAGGGAGGACAGGGGGGAAAGAGACCCAGTACTTC.